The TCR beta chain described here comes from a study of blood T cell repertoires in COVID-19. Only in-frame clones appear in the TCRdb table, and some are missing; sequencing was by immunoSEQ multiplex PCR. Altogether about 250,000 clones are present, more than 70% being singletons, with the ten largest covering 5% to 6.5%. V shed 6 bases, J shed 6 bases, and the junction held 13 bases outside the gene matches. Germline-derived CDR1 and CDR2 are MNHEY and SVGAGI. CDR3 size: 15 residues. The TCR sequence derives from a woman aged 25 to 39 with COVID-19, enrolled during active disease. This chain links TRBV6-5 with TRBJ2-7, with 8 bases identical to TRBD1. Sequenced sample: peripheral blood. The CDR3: CASRHPGDRKGEQYF. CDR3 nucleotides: TGTGCCAGCAGACATCCCGGGGACAGGAAGGGCGAGCAGTACTTC.